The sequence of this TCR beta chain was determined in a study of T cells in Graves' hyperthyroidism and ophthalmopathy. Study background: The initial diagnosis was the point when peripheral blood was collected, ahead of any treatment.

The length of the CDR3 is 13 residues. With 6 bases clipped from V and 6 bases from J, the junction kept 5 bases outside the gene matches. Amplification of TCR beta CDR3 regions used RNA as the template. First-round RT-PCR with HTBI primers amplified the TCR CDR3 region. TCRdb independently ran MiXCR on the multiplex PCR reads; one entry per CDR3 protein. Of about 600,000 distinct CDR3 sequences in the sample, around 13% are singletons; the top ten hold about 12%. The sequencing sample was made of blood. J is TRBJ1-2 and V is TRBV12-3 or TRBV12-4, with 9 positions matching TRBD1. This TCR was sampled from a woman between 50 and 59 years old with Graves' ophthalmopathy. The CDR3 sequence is CASSRDRVNGYTF. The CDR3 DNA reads TGTGCCAGCAGCCGGGACAGGGTGAATGGCTACACCTTC.